The rows below give T cell receptor beta chains drawn from one sample of a study of T cells after yellow fever vaccination. TCRdb re-called the 5' RACE reads through MiXCR, storing one row per CDR3 protein. The data contain approximately 600,000 distinct CDR3 sequences, 12% of them singletons. Sequencing used PBMCs, obtained on the day of the yellow fever booster vaccination. These receptors originate from a man aged 25-45 years who received the YFV17D yellow fever vaccine. CDR3s include the opening cysteine and the closing phenylalanine or tryptophan. A D gene is named only where the DNA matches it firmly. The size entry is marked missing in some rows and otherwise reads once, few, many or a size class.

CDR3aa: CASSQQGQLGYEQYF
CDR3nt: TGTGCCAGCAGCCAACAGGGACAGTTGGGCTACGAGCAGTACTTC
j_gene: TRBJ2-7
abundance: -
d_gene: TRBD1
v_gene: TRBV7-2

CDR3aa: CASSQEASGTGEQYF
CDR3nt: TGTGCCAGCAGCCAAGAGGCTAGCGGGACAGGCGAGCAGTACTTC
j_gene: TRBJ2-7
abundance: -
d_gene: -
v_gene: TRBV3-1

CDR3aa: CSVEVMGDQNEQFF
CDR3nt: TGCAGCGTTGAAGTAATGGGGGACCAAAATGAGCAGTTCTTC
j_gene: TRBJ2-1
abundance: few
d_gene: -
v_gene: TRBV29-1

CDR3aa: CASSSGTRPGYEQYF
CDR3nt: TGCGCCAGCAGCTCCGGGACTCGGCCCGGCTACGAGCAGTACTTC
j_gene: TRBJ2-7
abundance: many
d_gene: -
v_gene: TRBV5-1

CDR3aa: CASSVALWDRGTGELFF
CDR3nt: TGTGCCAGCAGCGTAGCTCTTTGGGACAGGGGCACCGGGGAGCTGTTTTTT
j_gene: TRBJ2-2
abundance: -
d_gene: TRBD1
v_gene: TRBV9

CDR3aa: CASSLLSGWSGFGETQYF
CDR3nt: TGTGCCAGCAGCTTACTATCGGGGTGGTCGGGGTTCGGTGAGACCCAGTACTTC
j_gene: TRBJ2-5
abundance: -
d_gene: -
v_gene: TRBV11-2

CDR3aa: CASSNLGASYEQYF
CDR3nt: TGTGCCAGTAGTAATCTGGGTGCCTCCTACGAGCAGTACTTC
j_gene: TRBJ2-7
abundance: -
d_gene: -
v_gene: TRBV19

CDR3aa: CASSLFASGQNIQYF
CDR3nt: TGTGCCAGCAGCTTATTTGCTAGCGGCCAAAACATTCAGTACTTC
j_gene: TRBJ2-4
abundance: many
d_gene: TRBD2
v_gene: TRBV7-2

CDR3aa: CASSTRGQTNNEQFF
CDR3nt: TGTGCCAGTAGTACCCGCGGACAGACAAACAATGAGCAGTTCTTC
j_gene: TRBJ2-1
abundance: once
d_gene: -
v_gene: TRBV19

CDR3aa: CSGLSLGVEAFF
CDR3nt: TGCAGCGGCCTTTCTCTCGGGGTTGAAGCTTTCTTT
j_gene: TRBJ1-1
abundance: -
d_gene: -
v_gene: TRBV29-1

CDR3aa: CASSSSAGTDTQYF
CDR3nt: TGTGCCAGCAGCTCAAGTGCGGGGACAGATACGCAGTATTTT
j_gene: TRBJ2-3
abundance: -
d_gene: -
v_gene: TRBV7-3

CDR3aa: CASSELTEQETQYF
CDR3nt: TGTGCCAGCAGTGAACTAACGGAGCAAGAGACCCAGTACTTC
j_gene: TRBJ2-5
abundance: few
d_gene: -
v_gene: TRBV25-1

CDR3aa: CASSENSGNTIYF
CDR3nt: TGTGCCAGCAGTGAGAACTCTGGAAACACCATATATTTT
j_gene: TRBJ1-3
abundance: many
d_gene: -
v_gene: TRBV12-3/TRBV12-4

CDR3aa: CASSPGAWDRQPQHF
CDR3nt: TGTGCCAGCAGCCCCGGGGCCTGGGACAGGCAGCCCCAGCATTTT
j_gene: TRBJ1-5
abundance: -
d_gene: TRBD1
v_gene: TRBV27

CDR3aa: CSARDPGFGEKLFF
CDR3nt: TGCAGTGCTAGAGATCCCGGGTTTGGTGAAAAACTGTTTTTT
j_gene: TRBJ1-4
abundance: -
d_gene: -
v_gene: TRBV20-1

CDR3aa: CASSRRGAGGTDTQYF
CDR3nt: TGTGCCAGCAGCCGACGAGGGGCGGGAGGCACAGATACGCAGTATTTT
j_gene: TRBJ2-3
abundance: few
d_gene: TRBD2
v_gene: TRBV12-3/TRBV12-4

CDR3aa: CASSFPTSGVTGELFF
CDR3nt: TGTGCCAGCAGTTTCCCGACTAGCGGGGTCACCGGGGAGCTGTTTTTT
j_gene: TRBJ2-2
abundance: -
d_gene: TRBD2
v_gene: TRBV6-5